This T cell receptor (beta chain) was sequenced in a study of blood T cells in healthy people across ages. The CDR3 spans 16 residues. The germline V gene encodes CDR1 KGHDR and CDR2 SFDVKD. V was shortened by 3 bases and J by 0 bases, with 14 bases between the two germline ends. Then a second PCR, running roughly 7 to 11 cycles, was carried out with a sample-barcoded 5' primer and a J-beta primer mix. TCRdb passed the 5' RACE reads through MiXCR, listing each CDR3 protein once. The profile covers some 550,000 distinct CDR3 sequences, with roughly 43% appearing a single time and about 26% taken by the ten largest.

Sequencing input: blood. The chain recombines TRBV24-1 with TRBJ2-7; possible D gene TRBD2, 6 bases. This receptor was taken from a man aged 80 or over in good health. CDR3 sequence: CATSDGTAGFSYEQYF. CDR3 DNA: TGTGCCACCAGTGATGGGACTGCAGGCTTCTCCTACGAGCAGTACTTC.